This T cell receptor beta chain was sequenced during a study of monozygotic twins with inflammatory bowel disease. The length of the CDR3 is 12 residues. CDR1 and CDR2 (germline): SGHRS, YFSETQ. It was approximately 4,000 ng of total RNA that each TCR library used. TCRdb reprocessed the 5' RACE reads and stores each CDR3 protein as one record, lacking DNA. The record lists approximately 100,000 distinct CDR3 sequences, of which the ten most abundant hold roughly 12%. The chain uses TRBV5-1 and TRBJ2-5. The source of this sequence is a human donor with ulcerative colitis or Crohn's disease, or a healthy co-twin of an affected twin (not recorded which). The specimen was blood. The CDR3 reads CASSLGSETQYF. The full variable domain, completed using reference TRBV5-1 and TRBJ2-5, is KAGVTQTPRYLIKTRGQQVTLSCSPISGHRSVSWYQQTPGQGLQFLFEYFSETQRNKGNFPGRFSGRQFSNSRSEMNVSTLELGDSALYLCASSLGSETQYFGPGTRLLVL.